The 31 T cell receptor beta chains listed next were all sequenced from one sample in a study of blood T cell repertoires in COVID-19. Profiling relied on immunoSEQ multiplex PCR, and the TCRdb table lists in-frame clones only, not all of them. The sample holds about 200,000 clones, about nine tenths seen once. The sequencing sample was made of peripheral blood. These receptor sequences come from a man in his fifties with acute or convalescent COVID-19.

CDR3: CASRPNIRVAYGYTF. For the CDR3, the DNA is TGTGCCAGCAGACCTAATATCAGGGTGGCCTATGGCTACACCTTC. The chain joins TRBV27 to TRBJ1-2; a possible D gene is TRBD1 (5 bases). Germline V CDR1 and CDR2: MNHEY, SMNVEV (reference sequence). Trimming cost V 6 bases and J 4 bases, with 18 bases left between them. The CDR3 spans 15 residues.

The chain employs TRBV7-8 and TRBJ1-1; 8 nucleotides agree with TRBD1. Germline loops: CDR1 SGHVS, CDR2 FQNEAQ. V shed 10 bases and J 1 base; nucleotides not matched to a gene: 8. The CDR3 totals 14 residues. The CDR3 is CATTTGTGNTEAFF. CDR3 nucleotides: TGTGCCACCACCACCGGGACAGGGAACACTGAAGCTTTCTTT.

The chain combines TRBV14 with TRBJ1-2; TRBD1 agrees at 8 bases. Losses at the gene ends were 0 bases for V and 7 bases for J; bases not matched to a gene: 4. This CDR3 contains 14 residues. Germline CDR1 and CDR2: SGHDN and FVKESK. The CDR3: CASSQELGTGGYTF. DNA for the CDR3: TGTGCCAGCAGCCAAGAACTGGGGACAGGTGGCTACACCTTC.

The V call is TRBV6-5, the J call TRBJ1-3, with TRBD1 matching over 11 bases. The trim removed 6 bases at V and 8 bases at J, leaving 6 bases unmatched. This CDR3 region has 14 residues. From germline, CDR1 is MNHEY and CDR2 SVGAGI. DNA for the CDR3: TGTGCCAGCAGGAGGGACAGGGGGACATACACCATATATTTT. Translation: CASRRDRGTYTIYF.

This chain's CDR3 is CASSSLGLAGGEQFF. The CDR3 nucleotides read TGTGCCAGCAGTTCCCTGGGGCTAGCGGGGGGTGAGCAGTTCTTC. This chain uses TRBV6-5 with TRBJ2-1; 11 positions agree with TRBD2. The ends lost 4 bases at V and 9 bases at J; junction bases unmatched: 8. CDR1 is MNHEY and CDR2 is SVGAGI in the germline V gene. The CDR3 consists of 15 residues.

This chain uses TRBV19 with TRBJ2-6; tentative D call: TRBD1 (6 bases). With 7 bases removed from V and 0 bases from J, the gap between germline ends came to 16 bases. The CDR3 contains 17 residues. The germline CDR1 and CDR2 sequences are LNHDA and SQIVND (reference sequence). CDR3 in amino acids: CASKKGQPVSGANVLTF. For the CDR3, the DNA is TGTGCCAGTAAGAAAGGACAGCCGGTCTCTGGGGCCAACGTCCTGACTTTC.

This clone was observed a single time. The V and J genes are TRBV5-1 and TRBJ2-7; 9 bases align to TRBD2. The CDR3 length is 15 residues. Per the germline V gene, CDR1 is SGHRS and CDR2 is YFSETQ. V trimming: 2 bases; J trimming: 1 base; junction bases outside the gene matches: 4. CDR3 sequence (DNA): TGCGCCAGCAGCTTAGTAGCGGGGGAATCCTACGAGCAGTACTTC. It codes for CASSLVAGESYEQYF.

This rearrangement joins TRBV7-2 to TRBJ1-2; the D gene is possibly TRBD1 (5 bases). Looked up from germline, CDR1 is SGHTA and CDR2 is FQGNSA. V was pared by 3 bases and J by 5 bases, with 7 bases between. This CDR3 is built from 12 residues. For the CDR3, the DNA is TGTGCCAGCAGCTTGGACACGTATGGCTACACCTTC. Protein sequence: CASSLDTYGYTF.

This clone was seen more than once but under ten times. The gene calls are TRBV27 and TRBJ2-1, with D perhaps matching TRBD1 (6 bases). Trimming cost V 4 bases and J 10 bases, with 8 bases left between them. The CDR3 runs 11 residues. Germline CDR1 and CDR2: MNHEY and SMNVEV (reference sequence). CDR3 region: CASSYGQEQFF. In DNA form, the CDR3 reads TGTGCCAGCAGTTATGGACAGGAGCAGTTCTTC.

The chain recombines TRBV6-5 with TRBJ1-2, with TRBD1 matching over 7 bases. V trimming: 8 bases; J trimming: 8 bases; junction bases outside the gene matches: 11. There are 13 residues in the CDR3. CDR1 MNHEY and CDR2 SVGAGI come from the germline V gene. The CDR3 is CASSESRGQGYTF. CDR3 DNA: TGTGCCAGCTCCGAAAGTAGGGGGCAGGGCTACACCTTC.

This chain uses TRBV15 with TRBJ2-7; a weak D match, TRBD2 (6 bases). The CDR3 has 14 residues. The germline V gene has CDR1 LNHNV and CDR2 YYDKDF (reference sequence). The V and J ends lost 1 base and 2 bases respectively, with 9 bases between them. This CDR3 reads CATSRVGGPYEQYF. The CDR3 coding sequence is TGTGCCACCAGCAGAGTCGGAGGGCCCTACGAGCAGTACTTC.

CDR3 sequence (DNA): TGTGCCAGCAGCTCCTGGCCGACAGGGGGCAACACTGAAGCTTTCTTT. Amino acids: CASSSWPTGGNTEAFF. The V gene is TRBV5-5, the J gene TRBJ1-1; 10 positions match TRBD1. With 3 bases clipped from V and 2 bases from J, the junction kept 7 bases outside the gene matches. Germline V gene data show CDR1 as SGHKS and CDR2 as YYEKEE (reference sequence). The CDR3 is 16 residues long.

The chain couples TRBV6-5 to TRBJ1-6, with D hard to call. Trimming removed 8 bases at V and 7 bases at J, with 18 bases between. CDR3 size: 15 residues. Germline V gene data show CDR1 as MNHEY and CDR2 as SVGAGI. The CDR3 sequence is CASRFQVSTNSPLHF. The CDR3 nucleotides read TGTGCCAGCCGTTTTCAGGTCAGCACGAATTCACCCCTCCACTTT.

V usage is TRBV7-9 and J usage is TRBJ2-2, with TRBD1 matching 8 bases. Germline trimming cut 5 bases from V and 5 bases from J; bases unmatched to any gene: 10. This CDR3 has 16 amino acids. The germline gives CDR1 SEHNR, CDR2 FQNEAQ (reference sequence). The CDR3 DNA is TGTGCCAGCAGCCCCCACGGACAGGGCAGGACCGGGGAGCTGTTTTTT. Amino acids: CASSPHGQGRTGELFF. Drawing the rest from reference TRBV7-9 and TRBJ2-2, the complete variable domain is DTGVSQNPRHKITKRGQNVTFRCDPISEHNRLYWYRQTLGQGPEFLTYFQNEAQLEKSRLLSDRFSAERPKGSFSTLEIQRTEQGDSAMYLCASSPHGQGRTGELFFGEGSRLTVL.

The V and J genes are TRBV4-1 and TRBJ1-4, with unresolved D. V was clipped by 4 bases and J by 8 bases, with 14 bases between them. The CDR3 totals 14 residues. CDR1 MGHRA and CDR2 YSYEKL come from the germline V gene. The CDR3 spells CASSPPLRSEKLFF. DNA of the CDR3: TGCGCCAGCAGCCCCCCCTTGCGAAGCGAAAAACTGTTTTTT.

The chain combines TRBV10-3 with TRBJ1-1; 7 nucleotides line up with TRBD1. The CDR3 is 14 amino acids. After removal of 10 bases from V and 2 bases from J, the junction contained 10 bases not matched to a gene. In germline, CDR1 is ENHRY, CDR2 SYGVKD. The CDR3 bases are TGTGCCACCACAGGGGACGGAGCCAACACTGAAGCTTTCTTT. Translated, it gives CATTGDGANTEAFF.

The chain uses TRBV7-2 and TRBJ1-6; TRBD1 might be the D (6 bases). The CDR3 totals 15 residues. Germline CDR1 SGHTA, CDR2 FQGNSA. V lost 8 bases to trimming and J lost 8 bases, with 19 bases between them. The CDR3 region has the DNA TGTGCCAGCGGCTCAGTGGGGGGGGCGGATTCACCCCTCCACTTT. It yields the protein CASGSVGGADSPLHF.

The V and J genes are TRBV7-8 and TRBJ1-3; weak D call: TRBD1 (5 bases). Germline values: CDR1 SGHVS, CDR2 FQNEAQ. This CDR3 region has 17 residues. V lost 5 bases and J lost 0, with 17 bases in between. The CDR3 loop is CASSTPSGVHSGNTIYF. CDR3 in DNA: TGTGCCAGCAGCACCCCGTCGGGGGTCCACTCTGGAAACACCATATATTTT.

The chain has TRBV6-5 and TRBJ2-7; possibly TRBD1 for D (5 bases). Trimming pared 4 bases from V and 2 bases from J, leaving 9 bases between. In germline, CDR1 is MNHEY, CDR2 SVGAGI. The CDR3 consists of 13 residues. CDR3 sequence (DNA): TGTGCCAGCAGTTTGACAGCCCCCTACGAGCAGTACTTC. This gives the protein CASSLTAPYEQYF.

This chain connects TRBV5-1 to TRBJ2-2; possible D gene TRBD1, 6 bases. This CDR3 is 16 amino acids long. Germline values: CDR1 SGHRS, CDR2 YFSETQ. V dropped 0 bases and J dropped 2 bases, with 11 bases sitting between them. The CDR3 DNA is TGCGCCAGCAGCTTGGTCTCAGGGGTCAACACCGGGGAGCTGTTTTTT. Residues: CASSLVSGVNTGELFF.

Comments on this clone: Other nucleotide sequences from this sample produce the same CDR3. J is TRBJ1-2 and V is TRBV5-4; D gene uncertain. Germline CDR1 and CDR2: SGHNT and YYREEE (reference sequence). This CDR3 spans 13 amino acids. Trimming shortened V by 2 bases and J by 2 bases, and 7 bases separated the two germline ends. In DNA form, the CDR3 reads TGTGCCAGCAGCTTCTCGGGGAACTATGGCTACACCTTC. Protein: CASSFSGNYGYTF.

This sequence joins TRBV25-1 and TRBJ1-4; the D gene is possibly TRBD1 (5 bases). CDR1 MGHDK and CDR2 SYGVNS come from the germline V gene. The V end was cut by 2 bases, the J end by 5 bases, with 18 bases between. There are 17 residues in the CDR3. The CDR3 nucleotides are TGTGCCAGCAGTGAAGGCTCCTCAGGACACGTAAATGAAAAACTGTTTTTT. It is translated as CASSEGSSGHVNEKLFF.

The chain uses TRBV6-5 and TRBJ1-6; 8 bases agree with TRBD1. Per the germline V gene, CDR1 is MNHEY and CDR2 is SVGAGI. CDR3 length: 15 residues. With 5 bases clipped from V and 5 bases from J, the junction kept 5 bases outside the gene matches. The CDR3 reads CASSTGTGHNSPLHF. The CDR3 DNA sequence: TGTGCCAGCAGTACCGGGACAGGACATAATTCACCCCTCCACTTT.

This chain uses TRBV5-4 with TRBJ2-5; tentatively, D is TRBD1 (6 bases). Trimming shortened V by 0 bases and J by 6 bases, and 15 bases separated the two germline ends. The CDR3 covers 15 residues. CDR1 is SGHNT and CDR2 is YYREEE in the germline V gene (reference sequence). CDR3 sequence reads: CASSLAQGLEKTQYF. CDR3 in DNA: TGTGCCAGCAGCTTGGCTCAGGGGCTCGAAAAGACCCAGTACTTC.

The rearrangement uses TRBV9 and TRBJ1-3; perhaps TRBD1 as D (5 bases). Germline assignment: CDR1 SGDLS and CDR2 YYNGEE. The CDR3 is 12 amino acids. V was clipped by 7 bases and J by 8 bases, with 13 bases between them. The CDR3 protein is CASRGSGDTIYF. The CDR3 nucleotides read TGTGCCAGCCGGGGATCGGGGGACACCATATATTTT.

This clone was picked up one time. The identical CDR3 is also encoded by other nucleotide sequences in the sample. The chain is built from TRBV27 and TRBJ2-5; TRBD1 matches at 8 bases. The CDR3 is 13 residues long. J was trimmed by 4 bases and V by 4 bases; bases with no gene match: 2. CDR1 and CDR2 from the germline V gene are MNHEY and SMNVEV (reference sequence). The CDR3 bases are TGTGCCAGCAGTTCCAGGGGGCGAGAGACCCAGTACTTC. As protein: CASSSRGRETQYF.

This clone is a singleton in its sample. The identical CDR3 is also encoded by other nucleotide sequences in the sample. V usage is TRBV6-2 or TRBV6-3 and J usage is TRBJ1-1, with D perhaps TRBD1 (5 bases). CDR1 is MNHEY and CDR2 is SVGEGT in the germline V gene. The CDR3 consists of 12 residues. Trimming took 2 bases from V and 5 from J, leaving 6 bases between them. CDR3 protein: CASSYGGTEAFF. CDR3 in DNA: TGTGCCAGCAGTTACGGGGGGACTGAAGCTTTCTTT.

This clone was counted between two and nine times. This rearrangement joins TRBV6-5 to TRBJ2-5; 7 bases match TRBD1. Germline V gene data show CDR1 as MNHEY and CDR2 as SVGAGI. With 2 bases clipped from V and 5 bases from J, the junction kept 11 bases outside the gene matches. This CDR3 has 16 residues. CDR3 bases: TGTGCCAGCAGTTACAGTGAGACAGGGCAGGGGGAGACCCAGTACTTC. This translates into CASSYSETGQGETQYF.

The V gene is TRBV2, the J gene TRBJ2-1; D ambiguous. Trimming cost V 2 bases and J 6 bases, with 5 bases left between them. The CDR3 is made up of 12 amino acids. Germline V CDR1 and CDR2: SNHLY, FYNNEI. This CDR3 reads CASSEIGNEQFF. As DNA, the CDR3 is TGTGCCAGCAGTGAAATCGGCAATGAGCAGTTCTTC.

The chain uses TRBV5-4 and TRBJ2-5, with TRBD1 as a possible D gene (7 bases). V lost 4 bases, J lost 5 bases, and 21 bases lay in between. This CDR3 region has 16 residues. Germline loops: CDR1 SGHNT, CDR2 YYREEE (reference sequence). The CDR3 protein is CASSRLNRRGRETQYF. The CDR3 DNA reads TGTGCCAGCAGCCGATTGAATCGGAGGGGGCGGGAGACCCAGTACTTC. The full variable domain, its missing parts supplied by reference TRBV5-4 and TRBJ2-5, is ETGVTQSPTHLIKTRGQQVTLRCSSQSGHNTVSWYQQALGQGPQFIFQYYREEENGRGNFPPRFSGLQFPNYSSELNVNALELDDSALYLCASSRLNRRGRETQYFGPGTRLLVL.

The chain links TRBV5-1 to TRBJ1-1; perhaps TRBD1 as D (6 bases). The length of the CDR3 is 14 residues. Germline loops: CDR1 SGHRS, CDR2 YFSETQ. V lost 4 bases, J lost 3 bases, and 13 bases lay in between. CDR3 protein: CASSMTGSHTEAFF. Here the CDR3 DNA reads TGCGCCAGCAGCATGACAGGTTCTCACACTGAAGCTTTCTTT.